A single sample is the source of the 7 T cell receptor beta chains below, sequenced in a study of CD4 T cells in relation to SARS-CoV-2 and coronaviruses. The antigens of these receptors remain unknown. This table comes from immunoSEQ multiplex PCR, and its TCRdb copy is limited to in-frame clones, with some not included. This repertoire shows roughly 16,000 clones, around four fifths found once; its top ten account for 35% to 50%. CD4+ T cells from unexposed donors were obtained before the COVID-19 pandemic (2011-2018). After about ten days of culture, CD4+ T cells were isolated. Sequencing used CD4+ T cells from PBMCs, cultured in vitro. The origin of the receptors is a human donor in good health.

J is TRBJ2-1 and V is TRBV7-3; tentatively, D is TRBD2 (6 bases). The germline V gene encodes CDR1 SGHTA and CDR2 FQGTGA. Trimming took 0 bases from V and 6 from J, leaving 12 bases between them. The CDR3 covers 15 residues. The CDR3 DNA reads TGTGCCAGCAGCTTAACAGGCGGGACTGGCAATGAGCAGTTCTTC. Protein: CASSLTGGTGNEQFF.

The chain uses TRBV21-1 and TRBJ2-3; TRBD1 is the table's D call and was not checked against the DNA. TRBV21-1 is assigned pseudogene status. The CDR3 has 16 amino acids. In nucleotides, the CDR3 is TGTGCCAGCAGCAAAGTAGGGGCAATCTGGCGGGATACGCAGTATTTT. Its protein is CASSKVGAIWRDTQYF.

The chain is built from TRBV2 and TRBJ2-7; D is undetermined. Germline V lookup: CDR1 SNHLY, CDR2 FYNNEI. The CDR3 covers 14 residues. Trimming cost V 6 bases and J 1 base, with 13 bases left between them. CDR3 region: CASRNDGPSYEQYF. CDR3 bases: TGTGCCAGCAGAAATGACGGACCATCCTACGAGCAGTACTTC.

The chain uses TRBV7-3 and TRBJ2-1; TRBD2 matches at 8 bases. With V trimmed by 3 bases and J by 6 bases, 7 bases remained unmatched. The CDR3 spans 15 residues. From germline, CDR1 is SGHTA and CDR2 FQGTGA. CDR3 sequence (DNA): TGTGCCAGCAGCTTTGGGGGACTAGATTTCAATGAGCAGTTCTTC. This sequence encodes CASSFGGLDFNEQFF.

The chain recombines TRBV14 with TRBJ1-6; no reliable D call. There are 14 residues in the CDR3. Per germline, CDR1 SGHDN and CDR2 FVKESK. The V gene lost 0 bases and the J gene lost 8 bases, with 8 bases spanning the gap. CDR3 coding DNA: TGTGCCAGCAGCCAAGATCAGAGGTATTCACCCCTCCACTTT. Translated: CASSQDQRYSPLHF.

The chain carries TRBV6-1 and TRBJ1-2; D call uncertain. Germline CDR1 is MNHNS and CDR2 is SASEGT. The CDR3 contains 15 residues. V was clipped by 2 bases and J by 3 bases, with 13 bases between them. In DNA form, the CDR3 reads TGTGCCAGCAGTGAAACCGGTCCCCGCTACTATGGCTACACCTTC. This sequence encodes CASSETGPRYYGYTF.

This rearrangement joins TRBV15 to TRBJ1-5; 8 bases agree with TRBD1. This CDR3 region has 15 residues. Germline CDR1 reads LNHNV; CDR2 reads YYDKDF (reference sequence). J lost 3 bases, V lost 3 bases, and 4 bases had no gene match. CDR3 in amino acids: CATSRDRDFNQPQHF. The CDR3 DNA reads as TGTGCCACCAGCAGGGACAGGGACTTCAATCAGCCCCAGCATTTT.